Listed below are T cell receptor beta chains from one sample, sequenced in a study of T-cell reconstitution after alpha-beta-depleted transplantation in children. TCRdb recomputed calls from the PCR reads with MiXCR, one row per CDR3 protein. The sample lists about 340,000 distinct CDR3 sequences; roughly 14% were seen once. Sample: PBMCs, taken from the stem cell graft. These receptors were obtained from a human donor who donated a stem cell graft to a child with Fanconi anemia. The conserved cysteine and the conserved F or W are not part of the CDR3 here. The D gene is left open where the match is weak.

v_gene: TRBV5-1
d_gene: -
CDR3aa: ASSFNLGANQYTEAF

v_gene: TRBV29-1
d_gene: -
CDR3aa: SSSSRGGGEQF

v_gene: TRBV20-1
d_gene: -
CDR3aa: SASLVTKNIQY

v_gene: TRBV7-9
d_gene: TRBD1
CDR3aa: ASRRPGTGVTGELF

v_gene: TRBV27
d_gene: -
CDR3aa: ASKSALGGPLH

v_gene: TRBV6-5
d_gene: -
CDR3aa: ASSYSVADTQY

v_gene: TRBV7-2
d_gene: -
CDR3aa: ASSLLPKATEAF

v_gene: TRBV4-3
d_gene: -
CDR3aa: ASSLGGIATNEKLF

v_gene: TRBV20-1
d_gene: TRBD1
CDR3aa: SAPDRGQYNEQF

v_gene: TRBV5-1
d_gene: -
CDR3aa: ASSLTPGETQY

v_gene: TRBV12-3/TRBV12-4
d_gene: -
CDR3aa: ASSLVDLSYGYT

v_gene: TRBV20-1
d_gene: TRBD1
CDR3aa: SARDPGRGQRAGYT

v_gene: TRBV29-1
d_gene: TRBD1
CDR3aa: SAFMGQGRDIQY

v_gene: TRBV12-3/TRBV12-4
d_gene: -
CDR3aa: ASSLAWNTEAF

v_gene: TRBV15
d_gene: TRBD2
CDR3aa: ATSREGAGGLKGEQF

v_gene: TRBV11-2
d_gene: -
CDR3aa: ASRWGGASDTQY

v_gene: TRBV4-3
d_gene: -
CDR3aa: ASSHQREYGYT

v_gene: TRBV7-9
d_gene: -
CDR3aa: ASSAPPNTEAF

v_gene: TRBV11-2
d_gene: -
CDR3aa: ASSLERGGTEAF

v_gene: TRBV29-1
d_gene: -
CDR3aa: SAAEAQETQY

v_gene: TRBV7-9
d_gene: -
CDR3aa: ASSLQGRSYEQY

v_gene: TRBV4-3
d_gene: -
CDR3aa: ASSQGLRGAYNEQF

v_gene: TRBV5-1
d_gene: -
CDR3aa: ASSYPGTGELF

v_gene: TRBV10-2
d_gene: TRBD2
CDR3aa: ASSALAGGKETQY

v_gene: TRBV15
d_gene: -
CDR3aa: ATSRDWGQATDTQY

v_gene: TRBV6-5
d_gene: -
CDR3aa: ASSYSEFADTQY

v_gene: TRBV12-5
d_gene: TRBD1
CDR3aa: ASGIGQGRTEAF

v_gene: TRBV12-3/TRBV12-4
d_gene: TRBD1
CDR3aa: ASSPTGTGKLF

v_gene: TRBV5-1
d_gene: -
CDR3aa: ASSAGNSVPNTGELF

v_gene: TRBV5-6
d_gene: TRBD1
CDR3aa: ASSLSRGVYGYT

v_gene: TRBV20-1
d_gene: TRBD2
CDR3aa: SARDSRGGGYNEQF

v_gene: TRBV6-2/TRBV6-3
d_gene: -
CDR3aa: ASRPIGANYGYT

v_gene: TRBV20-1
d_gene: -
CDR3aa: SASALLNYGYT

v_gene: TRBV5-6
d_gene: TRBD1
CDR3aa: ASTPQGADTQY

v_gene: TRBV10-3
d_gene: -
CDR3aa: AISERGETQY

v_gene: TRBV6-2/TRBV6-3
d_gene: -
CDR3aa: ASSYYGGKYNEQF